The 30 T cell receptor beta chains given below trace back to one sample, sequenced in a study of T cell repertoires in cytomegalovirus infection. In TCRdb, the reads were re-called with MiXCR into one record per CDR3 protein. The sample gives about 920,000 distinct CDR3 sequences, around 30% of which show up once; around 15% is in the top ten. Antigen specificity for these receptors is unknown. Sequencing used cultured CD8+ T cells from PBMCs, obtained from culture after CMV antigen stimulation. Receptor source: a human donor in good health (CMV status not recorded). Some clones in this sample may be carry-over from other donors' samples.

This clonotype was picked up many times. The chain is built from TRBV6-6 and TRBJ1-1; D perhaps matches TRBD1 (6 bases). Germline assignment: CDR1 MNHNY and CDR2 SVGAGI (reference sequence). With 0 bases removed from V and 2 bases from J, the gap between germline ends came to 19 bases. This CDR3 region has 18 residues. The CDR3 DNA sequence: TGTGCCAGCAGTTACTCGACGCGTTGGGGGGCTCCAAACACTGAAGCTTTCTTT. It translates to CASSYSTRWGAPNTEAFF.

Concerning this clonotype: One junction end does not reproduce the germline sequence, and a read error may be involved. In DNA form, the CDR3 reads TGTGTCAGCAATCAGGACAGTCAGCATGAGCAGTTCTTC. Protein sequence: CVSNQDSQHEQFF. The V and J genes are TRBV12-3 or TRBV12-4 and TRBJ2-1; possible D gene TRBD1, 6 bases. The CDR3 contains 13 residues.

There are many counts of this clonotype. This sequence joins TRBV7-6 and TRBJ1-1, with 11 bases lining up with TRBD1. V dropped 3 bases and J dropped 2; count of bases not matched to a gene: 2. CDR1 is SGHVS and CDR2 is FNYEAQ in the germline V gene. The CDR3 is 15 amino acids. CDR3 sequence (DNA): TGTGCCAGCAGCTTGGGACAGGGGGTTAACACTGAAGCTTTCTTT. Residues: CASSLGQGVNTEAFF.

The V gene is TRBV7-2, the J gene TRBJ1-1; TRBD1 is a possible D gene (6 bases). The CDR3 has 15 amino acids. The germline V gene has CDR1 SGHTA and CDR2 FQGNSA. V was shortened by 3 bases and J by 7 bases, with 18 bases between the two germline ends. CDR3 residues: CASSFEATGGSEAFF. DNA for the CDR3: TGTGCCAGCAGCTTTGAGGCGACGGGGGGCAGTGAAGCTTTCTTT.

There are many counts of this clonotype. The genes are TRBV27 and TRBJ1-2; D is unresolved. V was shortened by 5 bases and J by 8 bases, with 18 bases between the two germline ends. Germline CDR1 reads MNHEY; CDR2 reads SMNVEV (reference sequence). There are 14 residues in the CDR3. CDR3 amino acids: CASSTLSGGNGYTF. CDR3 nucleotide sequence: TGTGCCAGCAGTACATTAAGCGGCGGGAACGGCTACACCTTC.

This clonotype was seen a handful of times. V is TRBV7-9 and J is TRBJ1-2; D not certain. The V end lost 0 bases, the J end lost 0 bases, and 11 bases lay between the germline ends. This CDR3 has 16 amino acids. CDR1 is SEHNR, CDR2 FQNEAQ, per germline (reference sequence). The CDR3: CASSLASGSANYGYTF. The CDR3, as DNA: TGTGCCAGCAGCTTAGCGAGCGGGAGCGCTAACTATGGCTACACCTTC.

V gene TRBV27 combines with J gene TRBJ2-7; no firm D call. Per germline, CDR1 MNHEY and CDR2 SMNVEV (reference sequence). This CDR3 has 13 residues. The ends were cut back, 8 bases at V and 3 bases at J, with 14 bases in the middle. The CDR3 sequence is CASSRGRVYEQYV. DNA for the CDR3: TGTGCCAGCTCCCGCGGACGGGTCTACGAGCAGTACGTC.

This chain uses TRBV12-3 or TRBV12-4 with TRBJ2-7; no firm D call. Trimming removed 3 bases at V and 6 bases at J, with 9 bases between. This CDR3 contains 12 residues. CDR3 protein: CASSLGGIEQYF. The CDR3 DNA follows: TGTGCCAGCAGTTTGGGCGGCATCGAGCAGTACTTC.

The chain links TRBV11-2 to TRBJ2-3; possibly TRBD2 for D (5 bases). The CDR3 runs to 14 residues. Trimming removed 1 base at V and 4 bases at J, with 9 bases between. CDR1 SGHAT and CDR2 FQNNGV come from the germline V gene. This CDR3 is CASSLAGWADTQYF. CDR3 bases: TGTGCCAGCAGCTTAGCGGGGTGGGCAGATACGCAGTATTTT. Based on the CDR3 plus reference TRBV11-2 and TRBJ2-3, the full variable domain is EAGVAQSPRYKIIEKRQSVAFWCNPISGHATLYWYQQILGQGPKLLIQFQNNGVVDDSQLPKDRFSAERLKGVDSTLKIQPAKLEDSAVYLCASSLAGWADTQYFGPGTRLTVL.

The chain employs TRBV27 and TRBJ2-5; TRBD2 is a possible D gene (5 bases). V was cut by 2 bases and J by 5 bases, with 15 bases left in between. CDR1 is MNHEY and CDR2 is SMNVEV in the germline V gene (reference sequence). The CDR3 sequence is 15 residues long. The CDR3 nucleotides are TGTGCCAGCAGTTTAGTCCGGGATCTTGGGGAGACCCAGTACTTC. Its protein is CASSLVRDLGETQYF.

This clonotype appeared a few times. The chain recombines TRBV28 with TRBJ2-2, with D hard to call. V lost 2 bases to trimming and J lost 6 bases, with 4 bases between them. CDR1 MDHEN and CDR2 SYDVKM come from the germline V gene. The CDR3 is 12 residues long. Written as DNA, the CDR3 is TGTGCCAGCAGTTTAATAGCCGGGGAGCTGTTTTTT. As protein: CASSLIAGELFF.

V usage is TRBV4-2 and J usage is TRBJ1-3; TRBD1 is a possible D gene (5 bases). The CDR3 extends over 20 amino acids. The V end lost 0 bases, the J end lost 0 bases, and 21 bases lay between the germline ends. The V gene's germline CDR1 is LGHNA and CDR2 YNFKEQ. For the CDR3, the DNA is TGTGCCAGCAGCCAAGAAATTGGGACGGCCTATCCACTCTCTGGAAACACCATATATTTT. This sequence encodes CASSQEIGTAYPLSGNTIYF.

The V and J genes are TRBV6-6 and TRBJ2-2; 11 bases match TRBD1. The CDR3 runs 21 residues. Germline CDR1 reads MNHNY; CDR2 reads SVGAGI (reference sequence). V gave up 0 bases and J gave up 10 bases; unmatched junction bases: 22. CDR3 DNA: TGTGCCAGCAGTTACTCCCCGGGACAGGGGGTGCAAAGAGGAGAAGGAGTGGAGCTGTTTTTT. Residues: CASSYSPGQGVQRGEGVELFF.

The V gene is TRBV5-4, the J gene TRBJ1-3; TRBD1 agrees at 10 bases. From germline, CDR1 is SGHNT and CDR2 YYREEE (reference sequence). V trimming: 2 bases; J trimming: 3 bases; junction bases outside the gene matches: 14. This CDR3 region has 19 residues. The CDR3 region is CASSFFPGQGTFDGNTIYF. CDR3 sequence (DNA): TGTGCCAGCAGCTTCTTTCCGGGACAGGGGACCTTCGATGGAAACACCATATATTTT.

The genes are TRBV19 and TRBJ1-2; 8 bases line up with TRBD1. Germline-derived CDR1 and CDR2 are LNHDA and SQIVND (reference sequence). CDR3 length: 15 amino acids. The J segment lost 0 bases and the V segment lost 7 bases, leaving 7 bases of the junction unmatched. The CDR3 is CASNKGTGPNYGYTF. CDR3 sequence (DNA): TGTGCCAGTAATAAAGGGACAGGACCTAACTATGGCTACACCTTC.

In this sample, this clonotype turned up many times. The genes are TRBV11-2 and TRBJ2-7; D gene unclear. The CDR3 has 14 amino acids. Germline lookup yields CDR1 SGHAT and CDR2 FQNNGV. V dropped 1 base and J dropped 6 bases, with 13 bases sitting between them. The DNA of the CDR3 is TGTGCCAGCAGCTTAGTCGGCAGAGTTTCCGAGCAGTACGTC. Translating it yields CASSLVGRVSEQYV.

This clonotype was seen a few times. The V and J genes are TRBV20-1 and TRBJ2-7; D tentatively reads TRBD1 or TRBD2 (6 bases each). Germline V gives CDR1 DFQATT, CDR2 SNEGSKA (reference sequence). This CDR3 contains 13 residues. The V end lost 4 bases, the J end lost 1 base, and 11 bases lay between the germline ends. The CDR3 DNA follows: TGCAGTGCTACCGGGGGCAAGTCCTACGAGCAGTACGTC. Its translation: CSATGGKSYEQYV.

The rearrangement joins TRBV6-6 to TRBJ2-1; 10 nucleotides line up with TRBD1. CDR1 MNHNY and CDR2 SVGAGI come from the germline V gene (reference sequence). Trimming took 4 bases from V and 8 from J; bases not matched to a gene: 5. CDR3 length: 14 residues. The CDR3 DNA follows: TGTGCCAGCAGTTTAACCGGGACAGGGGATGAGCAGTTCTTC. This encodes CASSLTGTGDEQFF.

This chain links TRBV4-1 with TRBJ1-1; D gene uncertain. There are 13 residues in the CDR3. The V gene lost 6 bases and the J gene lost 5 bases, with 13 bases spanning the gap. CDR1 and CDR2 (germline): MGHRA, YSYEKL. CDR3 sequence reads: CASRSGKNTEAFF. CDR3 nucleotide sequence: TGCGCCAGCAGGTCCGGGAAGAATACTGAAGCTTTCTTT.

This clonotype was observed a few times. The CDR3 DNA reads TGTGCCAGCAGCTTGGGGACGGATCAAGCTTATAATTCACCCCTCCACTTT. As protein: CASSLGTDQAYNSPLHF. The J gene is TRBJ1-6, the V gene TRBV5-4; no firm D call. With 0 bases removed from V and 4 bases from J, the gap between germline ends came to 14 bases. The CDR3 is 17 residues long. Germline lookup yields CDR1 SGHNT and CDR2 YYREEE (reference sequence).

This clonotype was picked up one time. The chain carries TRBV20-1 and TRBJ1-5; 8 positions agree with TRBD1. The V and J ends lost 3 bases and 3 bases, in that order; junction bases with no gene match: 19. The CDR3 sequence is 19 residues long. Looked up from germline, CDR1 is DFQATT and CDR2 is SNEGSKA (reference sequence). The CDR3 nucleotides read TGCAGTGCTAGTGGCCAAAAACCTTATAGGACAGGGCCCAATCAGCCCCAGCATTTT. Protein sequence: CSASGQKPYRTGPNQPQHF.

V and J are TRBV28 and TRBJ1-2, with 8 bases that match TRBD1. The CDR3 is made up of 14 amino acids. Unmatched junction bases numbered 0, after V lost 0 bases and J lost 3 bases. Germline V lookup: CDR1 MDHEN, CDR2 SYDVKM. CDR3 sequence: CASSLWDRDYGYTF. DNA for the CDR3: TGTGCCAGCAGTTTATGGGACAGGGACTATGGCTACACCTTC.

The chain couples TRBV7-6 to TRBJ2-1; D possibly uses TRBD1 or TRBD2 (6 bases each). The V end lost 6 bases, the J end lost 7 bases, and 19 bases lay between the germline ends. CDR3 length equals 15 residues. Germline values: CDR1 SGHVS, CDR2 FNYEAQ. Written as DNA, the CDR3 is TGTGCCAGCAGTTACCTTTTGGGGGGCGGGAATGAGCAGTTCTTC. It translates to CASSYLLGGGNEQFF. Complete variable domain (other parts from reference TRBV7-6 and TRBJ2-1): GAGVSQSPRYKVTKRGQDVALRCDPISGHVSLYWYRQALGQGPEFLTYFNYEAQQDKSGLPNDRFSAERPEGSISTLTIQRTEQRDSAMYRCASSYLLGGGNEQFFGPGTRLTVL.

A few counts support this clonotype. This chain joins TRBV24-1 and TRBJ1-1; no firm D call. Trimming cost V 0 bases and J 1 base, with 11 bases left between them. There are 16 residues in the CDR3. CDR1 KGHDR and CDR2 SFDVKD come from the germline V gene. CDR3 residues: CATSDLQNDGNTEAFF. CDR3 bases: TGTGCCACCAGTGATTTGCAAAATGACGGGAACACTGAAGCTTTCTTT.

The chain uses TRBV7-9 and TRBJ2-7; TRBD1 matches at 8 bases. With V trimmed by 5 bases and J by 4 bases, 16 bases remained unmatched. The CDR3 length is 17 residues. Per the germline V gene, CDR1 is SEHNR and CDR2 is FQNEAQ (reference sequence). The CDR3 protein is CASSAPRQGPPSYEQYV. CDR3 coding DNA: TGTGCCAGCAGCGCACCCCGACAGGGGCCCCCATCTTACGAGCAGTACGTC.

The chain joins TRBV27 to TRBJ1-1; no clear D gene. The germline V and J ends were trimmed by 10 bases and 1 base, with 7 bases remaining between them. CDR3 length: 11 residues. Germline V gives CDR1 MNHEY, CDR2 SMNVEV (reference sequence). The CDR3 region has the DNA TGTGCCACAAATTCGAACACTGAAGCTTTCTTT. This translates into CATNSNTEAFF.

CDR3 in amino acids: CASGDRGGTGELFF. The CDR3 DNA sequence: TGTGCCAGCGGGGACAGGGGCGGCACCGGGGAGCTGTTTTTT. This sequence joins TRBV28 and TRBJ2-2; 10 bases map to TRBD1. In germline, CDR1 is MDHEN, CDR2 SYDVKM. V gave up 8 bases and J gave up 4 bases; unmatched junction bases: 4. This CDR3 comprises 14 residues.

J is TRBJ1-6 and V is TRBV6-6; tentative D call: TRBD1 (5 bases). The V gene's germline CDR1 is MNHNY and CDR2 SVGAGI (reference sequence). V was shortened by 5 bases and J by 6 bases, with 11 bases between the two germline ends. CDR3 size: 14 residues. CDR3 sequence: CASSPGQPNSPLHF. Here the CDR3 DNA reads TGTGCCAGCAGTCCCGGACAACCTAATTCACCCCTCCACTTT.

The gene calls are TRBV27 and TRBJ2-7, with 8 nucleotides matching TRBD1. After removal of 3 bases from V and 3 bases from J, the junction contained 7 bases not matched to a gene. Germline lookup yields CDR1 MNHEY and CDR2 SMNVEV (reference sequence). The CDR3 length is 15 residues. The CDR3: CASSFSGQGFYEQYF. The CDR3 DNA reads as TGTGCCAGCAGTTTTTCCGGACAGGGCTTCTACGAGCAGTACTTC.

V and J are TRBV24-1 and TRBJ2-1; D gene ambiguous. The V end was cut by 2 bases, the J end by 9 bases, with 10 bases between. Germline assignment: CDR1 KGHDR and CDR2 SFDVKD. The CDR3 sequence is 13 residues long. CDR3 sequence: CATSDWSKGEQFF. The CDR3 DNA sequence: TGTGCCACCAGTGATTGGAGCAAGGGTGAGCAGTTCTTC.